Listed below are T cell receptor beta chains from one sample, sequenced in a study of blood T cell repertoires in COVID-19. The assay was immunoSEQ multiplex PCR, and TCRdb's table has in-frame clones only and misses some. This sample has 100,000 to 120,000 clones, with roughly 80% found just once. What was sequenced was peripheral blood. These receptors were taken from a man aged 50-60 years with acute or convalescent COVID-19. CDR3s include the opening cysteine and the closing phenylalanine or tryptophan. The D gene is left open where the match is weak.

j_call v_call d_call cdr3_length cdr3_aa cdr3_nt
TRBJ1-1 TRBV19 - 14 CASSNSGMNTEAFF TGTGCCAGTAGTAACTCCGGGATGAACACTGAAGCTTTCTTT
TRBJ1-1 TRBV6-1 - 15 CASSEASLLNTEAFF TGTGCCAGCAGTGAAGCTAGTTTATTGAACACTGAAGCTTTCTTT
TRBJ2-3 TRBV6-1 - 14 CASSEQAPTDTQYF TGTGCCAGCAGTGAACAGGCCCCTACAGATACGCAGTATTTT
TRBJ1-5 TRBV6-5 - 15 CASSYQGNSNQPQHF TGTGCCAGCAGTTATCAGGGTAATAGCAATCAGCCCCAGCATTTT
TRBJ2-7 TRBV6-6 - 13 CASSPTQGYEQYF TGTGCCAGCAGTCCTACGCAGGGATACGAGCAGTACTTC
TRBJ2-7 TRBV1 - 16 CTSIPVEGGVTYEQYF TGCACCAGCATACCCGTTGAGGGGGGGGTTACCTACGAGCAGTACTTC
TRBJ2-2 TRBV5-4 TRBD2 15 CASSSGTRNTGELFF TGTGCCAGCAGCTCCGGGACTAGGAACACCGGGGAGCTGTTTTTT
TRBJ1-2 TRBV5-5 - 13 CASSYTPNYGYTF TGTGCCAGCAGTTATACACCTAACTATGGCTACACCTTC
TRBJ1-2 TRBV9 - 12 CASRSGDYGYTF TGTGCCAGTAGATCAGGGGACTATGGCTACACCTTC
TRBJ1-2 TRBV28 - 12 CASRPRNYGYTF TGTGCCAGCAGACCCCGGAACTATGGCTACACCTTC
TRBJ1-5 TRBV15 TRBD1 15 CATSRGDRGSQPQHF TGTGCCACCAGCAGAGGTGACAGGGGGTCTCAGCCCCAGCATTTT